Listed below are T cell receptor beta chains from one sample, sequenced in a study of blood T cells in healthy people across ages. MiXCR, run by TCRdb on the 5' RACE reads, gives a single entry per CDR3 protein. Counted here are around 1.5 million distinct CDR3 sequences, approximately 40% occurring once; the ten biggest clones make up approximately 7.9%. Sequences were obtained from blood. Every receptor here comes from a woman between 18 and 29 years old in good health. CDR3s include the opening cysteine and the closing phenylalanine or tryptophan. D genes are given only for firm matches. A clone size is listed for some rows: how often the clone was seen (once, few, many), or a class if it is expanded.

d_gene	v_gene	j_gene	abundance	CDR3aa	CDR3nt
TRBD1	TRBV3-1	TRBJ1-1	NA	CASSSSPRGYTEAFF	TGTGCCAGCAGCTCATCTCCCAGGGGGTACACTGAAGCTTTCTTT
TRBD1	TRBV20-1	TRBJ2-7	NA	CSARDGTGGREQYF	TGCAGTGCTAGAGACGGGACAGGGGGCAGGGAGCAGTACTTC
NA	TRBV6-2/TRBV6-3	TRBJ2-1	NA	CASSSVGAGHNEQFF	TGTGCCAGCAGCTCTGTCGGGGCAGGGCACAATGAGCAGTTCTTC
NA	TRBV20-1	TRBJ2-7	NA	CSARLEFSYNEQYF	TGCAGTGCTAGGTTAGAGTTCTCCTACAATGAGCAGTACTTC
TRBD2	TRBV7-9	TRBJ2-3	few	CASTTSGGADTQYF	TGTGCCAGCACGACTAGCGGGGGGGCAGATACGCAGTATTTT
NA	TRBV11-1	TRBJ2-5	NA	CASGPSRDETQYF	TGTGCCAGCGGACCTTCGCGGGATGAGACCCAGTACTTC
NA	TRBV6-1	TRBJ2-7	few	CASSEAHGSYEQYF	TGTGCCAGCAGTGAAGCGCATGGGTCCTACGAGCAGTACTTC
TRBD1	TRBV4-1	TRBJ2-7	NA	CASSREGDSTYEQYF	TGCGCCAGCAGCCGGGAAGGGGACAGCACCTACGAGCAGTACTTC
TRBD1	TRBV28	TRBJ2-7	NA	CASRMRGRLTYEQYF	TGTGCCAGCAGGATGAGGGGGCGACTAACCTACGAGCAGTACTTC
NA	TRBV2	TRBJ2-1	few	CASNPGGKVYEQFF	TGTGCCAGCAATCCTGGGGGGAAGGTCTATGAGCAGTTCTTC
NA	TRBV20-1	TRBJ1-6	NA	CSAREGQSSYNSPLHF	TGCAGTGCTAGAGAAGGACAGAGCTCCTATAATTCACCCCTCCACTTT